This note documents a single TCR beta chain sequence. Its antigen is still unknown. The sample belongs to a study of OX40 agonist ivuxolimab in advanced cancers. Study as a whole: Every 2 weeks, patients received ivuxolimab intravenously, dosed at 0.01 to 10 mg/kg.

V lost 7 bases and J lost 4; bases outside the gene matches: 5. Per germline, CDR1 SQVTM and CDR2 ANQGSEA. This CDR3 has 13 amino acids. TCRdb's copy holds only in-frame clones and misses some; the assay was immunoSEQ multiplex PCR. Here the sample spans tens of thousands of clones, 80% to 90% being singletons. Autoimmune disease history or systemic immunosuppression excluded patients. Study conclusions and caveats: CD4+ T cells averaged fewer expanded clones than CD8+ T cells. Both CD4+ and CD8+ T cell populations in blood had undergone clonal expansion by week 6 at 0.1 to 3.0 mg/kg.

This specimen was CD4+ or CD8+ T cells sorted from blood, taken in a trial of the OX40 agonist ivuxolimab. V usage is TRBV29-1 and J usage is TRBJ2-2; 8 positions agree with TRBD1. This receptor was obtained from an adult with an advanced solid tumor such as melanoma, head and neck, liver or kidney cancer. CDR3: CSGTGYGTGELFF. The CDR3 nucleotides are TGCAGCGGGACAGGGTACGGCACCGGGGAGCTGTTTTTT.